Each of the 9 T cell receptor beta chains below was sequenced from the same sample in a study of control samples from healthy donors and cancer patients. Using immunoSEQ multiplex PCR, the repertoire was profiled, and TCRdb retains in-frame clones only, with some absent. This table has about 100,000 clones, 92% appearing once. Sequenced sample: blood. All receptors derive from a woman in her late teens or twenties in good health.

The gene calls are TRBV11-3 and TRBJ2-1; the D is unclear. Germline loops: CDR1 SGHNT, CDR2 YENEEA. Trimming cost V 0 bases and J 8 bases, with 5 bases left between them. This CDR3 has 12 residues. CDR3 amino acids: CASSLEDDEQFF. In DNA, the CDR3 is TGTGCCAGCAGCTTAGAAGATGATGAGCAGTTCTTC.

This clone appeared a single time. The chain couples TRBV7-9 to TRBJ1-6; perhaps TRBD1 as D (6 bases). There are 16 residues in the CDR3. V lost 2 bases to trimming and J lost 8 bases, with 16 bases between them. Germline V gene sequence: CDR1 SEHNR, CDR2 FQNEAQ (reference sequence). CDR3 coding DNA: TGTGCCAGCAGCTTAACTACCACAGGGTACTATTCACCCCTCCACTTT. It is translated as CASSLTTTGYYSPLHF.

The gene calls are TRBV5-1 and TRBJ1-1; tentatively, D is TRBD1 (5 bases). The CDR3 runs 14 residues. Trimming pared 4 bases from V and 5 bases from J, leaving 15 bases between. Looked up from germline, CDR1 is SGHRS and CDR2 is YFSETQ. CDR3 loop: CASSQGRGFTEAFF. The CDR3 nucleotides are TGCGCCAGCAGCCAGGGACGGGGATTTACTGAAGCTTTCTTT.

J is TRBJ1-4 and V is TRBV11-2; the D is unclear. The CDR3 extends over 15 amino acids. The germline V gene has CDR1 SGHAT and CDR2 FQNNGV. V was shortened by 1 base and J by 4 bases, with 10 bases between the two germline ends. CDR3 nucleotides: TGTGCCAGCAGCTTAGGGGAGGGCCTTAATGAAAAACTGTTTTTT. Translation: CASSLGEGLNEKLFF.

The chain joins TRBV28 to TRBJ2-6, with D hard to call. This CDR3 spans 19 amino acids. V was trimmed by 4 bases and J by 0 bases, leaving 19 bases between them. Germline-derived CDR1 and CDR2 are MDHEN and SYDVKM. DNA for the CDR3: TGTGCCAGCAGTTACTTTACCCGCCCTTCCCCCTCTGGGGCCAACGTCCTGACTTTC. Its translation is CASSYFTRPSPSGANVLTF.

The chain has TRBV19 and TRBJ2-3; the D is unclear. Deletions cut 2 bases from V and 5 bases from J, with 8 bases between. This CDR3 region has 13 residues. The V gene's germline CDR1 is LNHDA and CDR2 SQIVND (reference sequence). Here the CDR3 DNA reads TGTGCCAGTAGTATACAGGCCGGAGATACGCAGTATTTT. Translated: CASSIQAGDTQYF.

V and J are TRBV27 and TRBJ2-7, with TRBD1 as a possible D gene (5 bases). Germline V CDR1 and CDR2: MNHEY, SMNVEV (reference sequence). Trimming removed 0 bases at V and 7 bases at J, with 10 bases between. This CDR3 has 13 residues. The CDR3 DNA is TGTGCCAGCAGTTTATCGGCCAGGGAAGAGCAGTACTTC. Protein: CASSLSAREEQYF.

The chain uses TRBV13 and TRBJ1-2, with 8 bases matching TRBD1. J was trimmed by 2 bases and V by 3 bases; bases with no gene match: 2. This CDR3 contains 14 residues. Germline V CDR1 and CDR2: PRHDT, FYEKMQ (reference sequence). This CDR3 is CASSLGTGNYGYTF. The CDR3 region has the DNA TGTGCCAGCAGCTTGGGGACAGGCAACTATGGCTACACCTTC.

CDR3 in DNA: TGTGCCAGCAGGCCCTTGACTAGGGAAGAGACCCAGTACTTC. Its translation is CASRPLTREETQYF. The chain links TRBV6-6 to TRBJ2-5; TRBD2 is a possible D gene (6 bases). This CDR3 contains 14 residues. The V end was cut by 6 bases, the J end by 3 bases, with 14 bases between. Germline lookup yields CDR1 MNHNY and CDR2 SVGAGI (reference sequence).